These 20 T cell receptor beta chains share one sample of origin, sequenced in a study of cytomegalovirus exposure and HLA in healthy donors. 13 Jbeta primers and 60 Vbeta primers were used for the PCR. Libraries were prepared by immunoSEQ multiplex PCR; TCRdb keeps only in-frame clonotypes and omits some of them. The data contain 130,000 or so clones, around 74% of them singletons. Material: PBMCs. The receptor set was obtained from a male donor in good health and CMV-seronegative.

J is TRBJ1-4 and V is TRBV15, with 11 bases matching TRBD1. The junction had 8 bases not matched to a gene; V was cut back by 3 bases and J by 8 bases. CDR3 size: 16 residues. CDR1 is LNHNV and CDR2 is YYDKDF in the germline V gene (reference sequence). As DNA, the CDR3 is TGTGCCACCAGCAGTACTCCGGGACAGGGGGGGGAAAAACTGTTTTTT. Residues: CATSSTPGQGGEKLFF.

The gene calls are TRBV19 and TRBJ2-7, with D perhaps matching TRBD2 (5 bases). Per germline, CDR1 LNHDA and CDR2 SQIVND (reference sequence). This CDR3 has 12 amino acids. V dropped 7 bases and J dropped 3 bases, with 10 bases sitting between them. The CDR3 loop reads CASKDGNYEQYF. The CDR3 DNA sequence: TGTGCCAGTAAGGACGGGAACTACGAGCAGTACTTC.

The chain employs TRBV19 and TRBJ2-3, with D possibly matching TRBD2 (5 bases). Germline CDR1 is LNHDA and CDR2 is SQIVND (reference sequence). V was shortened by 11 bases and J by 2 bases, with 8 bases between the two germline ends. CDR3 length: 11 residues. The CDR3 reads CASGVTDTQYF. CDR3 DNA: TGTGCCTCCGGGGTCACAGATACGCAGTATTTT.

The chain combines TRBV6-5 with TRBJ1-6; D perhaps matches TRBD1 (5 bases). The germline V and J ends were trimmed by 2 bases and 5 bases, with 10 bases remaining between them. The CDR3 is 15 amino acids. CDR1 and CDR2 (germline): MNHEY, SVGAGI. CDR3 residues: CASSYQAGHNSPLHF. The CDR3 bases are TGTGCCAGCAGTTACCAGGCAGGGCATAATTCACCCCTCCACTTT.

This clone has a handful of counts. V is TRBV2 and J is TRBJ2-1, with 11 bases fitting TRBD2. CDR1 is SNHLY, CDR2 FYNNEI, per germline. Losses at the gene ends were 3 bases for V and 4 bases for J; bases not matched to a gene: 2. The CDR3 totals 15 residues. CDR3: CASSESSGRYNEQFF. CDR3 DNA sequence: TGTGCCAGCAGTGAGTCTAGCGGGAGGTACAATGAGCAGTTCTTC.

This chain joins TRBV29-1 and TRBJ2-2; the D gene is possibly TRBD1 (6 bases). This CDR3 has 13 amino acids. Germline lookup yields CDR1 SQVTM and CDR2 ANQGSEA. Trimming took off 6 bases at V and 0 bases at J, with 8 bases between the two ends. The CDR3 DNA sequence: TGCAGCGTAGGACAGTCGAACACCGGGGAGCTGTTTTTT. It translates to CSVGQSNTGELFF.

The rearrangement links TRBV4-1 to TRBJ2-7; 11 bases agree with TRBD1. Losses at the gene ends were 1 base for V and 3 bases for J; bases not matched to a gene: 8. Per germline, CDR1 MGHRA and CDR2 YSYEKL. The CDR3 covers 17 residues. The CDR3: CASSQGLSGTGGYEQYF. Written as DNA, the CDR3 is TGCGCCAGCAGCCAAGGGTTATCCGGGACAGGGGGCTACGAGCAGTACTTC.

This sequence joins TRBV27 and TRBJ1-1, with 12 bases lining up with TRBD1. Trimming took 5 bases from V and 4 from J; bases not matched to a gene: 5. The CDR3 spans 15 residues. Germline V gene lookup returns CDR1 MNHEY and CDR2 SMNVEV (reference sequence). The CDR3 bases are TGTGCCAGCAGTCACCCGGGACAGGGGGCCACTGAAGCTTTCTTT. Amino acid sequence: CASSHPGQGATEAFF.

This clone has just one count. The genes are TRBV27 and TRBJ2-2; D might be TRBD2 (6 bases). The CDR3 is made up of 19 amino acids. Germline loops: CDR1 MNHEY, CDR2 SMNVEV (reference sequence). V lost 4 bases and J lost 0, with 21 bases in between. CDR3 coding DNA: TGTGCCAGCAGTTCCGGAACGGGTAGCGGATACGCGAACACCGGGGAGCTGTTTTTT. Protein product: CASSSGTGSGYANTGELFF.

The chain carries TRBV9 and TRBJ2-2, with unresolved D. CDR3 length: 14 amino acids. Trimming removed 4 bases from V and 6 bases from J, with 13 bases in between. In germline, CDR1 is SGDLS, CDR2 YYNGEE. The CDR3 DNA reads as TGTGCCAGCAGCCCCACGGGTCTATCCGGGGAGCTGTTTTTT. This gives the protein CASSPTGLSGELFF.

Points on this clone: Other DNA sequences in the same sample also yield this CDR3. The chain combines TRBV5-1 with TRBJ1-4; D remains unclear. The CDR3 has 15 residues. Between the trimmed V and J ends, which lost 0 bases and 0 bases, there was a span of 6 bases. Germline assignment: CDR1 SGHRS and CDR2 YFSETQ. The CDR3 here is CASSLGSATNEKLFF. CDR3 DNA sequence: TGCGCCAGCAGCTTGGGAAGCGCAACTAATGAAAAACTGTTTTTT. Full variable domain (rest looked up from reference TRBV5-1 and TRBJ1-4): KAGVTQTPRYLIKTRGQQVTLSCSPISGHRSVSWYQQTPGQGLQFLFEYFSETQRNKGNFPGRFSGRQFSNSRSEMNVSTLELGDSALYLCASSLGSATNEKLFFGSGTQLSVL.

The chain recombines TRBV28 with TRBJ2-7, with D possibly matching TRBD1 (6 bases). With 2 bases removed from V and 4 bases from J, the gap between germline ends came to 9 bases. The CDR3 is 13 amino acids. Germline CDR1 is MDHEN and CDR2 is SYDVKM. The CDR3 here is CASSLTGQYEQYF. CDR3 coding DNA: TGTGCCAGCAGTTTAACGGGACAATACGAGCAGTACTTC. The full variable domain, its missing parts supplied by reference TRBV28 and TRBJ2-7, is DVKVTQSSRYLVKRTGEKVFLECVQDMDHENMFWYRQDPGLGLRLIYFSYDVKMKEKGDIPEGYSVSREKKERFSLILESASTNQTSMYLCASSLTGQYEQYFGPGTRLTVT.

The sample holds a few counts of this clone. The chain recombines TRBV7-8 with TRBJ2-2; D is perhaps TRBD1 (6 bases). The CDR3 contains 16 residues. The V gene's germline CDR1 is SGHVS and CDR2 FQNEAQ. The germline V and J ends were trimmed by 5 bases and 4 bases, with 17 bases remaining between them. The CDR3 nucleotides are TGTGCCAGCAGCCAGTATGACCAGGGGATCACCGGGGAGCTGTTTTTT. Translation: CASSQYDQGITGELFF. The full variable domain, completed using reference TRBV7-8 and TRBJ2-2, is GAGVSQSPRYKVAKRGQDVALRCDPISGHVSLFWYQQALGQGPEFLTYFQNEAQLDKSGLPSDRFFAERPEGSVSTLKIQRTQQEDSAVYLCASSQYDQGITGELFFGEGSRLTVL.

The table lists this clone with a few counts. V gene TRBV6-6 combines with J gene TRBJ1-1; D is possibly TRBD1 (6 bases). CDR3 length: 13 amino acids. Germline V CDR1 and CDR2: MNHNY, SVGAGI (reference sequence). The ends were cut back, 0 bases at V and 6 bases at J, with 8 bases in the middle. The CDR3 sequence is CASSYSGGAEAFF. In nucleotides, the CDR3 is TGTGCCAGCAGTTACTCAGGGGGGGCTGAAGCTTTCTTT.

The chain is built from TRBV13 and TRBJ2-1; no clear D gene. The CDR3 totals 13 residues. V was pared by 3 bases and J by 2 bases, with 5 bases between. Germline V gene lookup returns CDR1 PRHDT and CDR2 FYEKMQ (reference sequence). The CDR3 spells CASSLSAYNEQFF. The CDR3 nucleotides are TGTGCCAGCAGCTTGTCCGCCTACAATGAGCAGTTCTTC.

The chain employs TRBV29-1 and TRBJ2-7; weak D call: TRBD2 (6 bases). The CDR3 extends over 11 amino acids. V dropped 3 bases and J dropped 3 bases, with 6 bases sitting between them. The germline CDR1 and CDR2 sequences are SQVTM and ANQGSEA. CDR3: CSVEGGYEQYF. The CDR3 nucleotides read TGCAGCGTTGAGGGGGGCTACGAGCAGTACTTC.

The chain carries TRBV5-1 and TRBJ1-1; 11 bases fit TRBD1. V dropped 4 bases and J dropped 5; count of bases not matched to a gene: 7. Germline loops: CDR1 SGHRS, CDR2 YFSETQ. The length of the CDR3 is 15 residues. This CDR3 reads CASSPGQGVRTEAFF. CDR3 nucleotides: TGCGCCAGCAGCCCGGGACAGGGGGTAAGGACTGAAGCTTTCTTT.

The chain couples TRBV18 to TRBJ2-7; TRBD1 is a possible D gene (6 bases). Per germline, CDR1 KGHSH and CDR2 LQKENI. V lost 2 bases and J 4 bases, leaving 21 bases between the germline ends. This CDR3 contains 17 residues. Written as DNA, the CDR3 is TGTGCCAGCTCACCAACCGGGACACCAAATGGGGGATACGAGCAGTACTTC. It encodes CASSPTGTPNGGYEQYF.

The chain links TRBV4-3 to TRBJ1-1, with D possibly TRBD1 on 6 matching bases. CDR1 LGHNA and CDR2 YSLEER come from the germline V gene. Trimming cost V 4 bases and J 7 bases, with 13 bases left between them. CDR3 size: 13 residues. The CDR3 nucleotides read TGCGCCAGCAGCCCCCGGGGGGGCGATGAAGCTTTCTTT. Its translation is CASSPRGGDEAFF.

The chain links TRBV25-1 to TRBJ2-7; D is possibly TRBD2 (7 bases). CDR3 length equals 14 residues. CDR1 is MGHDK and CDR2 is SYGVNS in the germline V gene. V lost 11 bases to trimming and J lost 5 bases, with 22 bases between them. The CDR3 DNA follows: TGTGCCTCCGGACCGGGGGGCACTAGGAACGAGCAGTACTTC. Translation gives CASGPGGTRNEQYF.